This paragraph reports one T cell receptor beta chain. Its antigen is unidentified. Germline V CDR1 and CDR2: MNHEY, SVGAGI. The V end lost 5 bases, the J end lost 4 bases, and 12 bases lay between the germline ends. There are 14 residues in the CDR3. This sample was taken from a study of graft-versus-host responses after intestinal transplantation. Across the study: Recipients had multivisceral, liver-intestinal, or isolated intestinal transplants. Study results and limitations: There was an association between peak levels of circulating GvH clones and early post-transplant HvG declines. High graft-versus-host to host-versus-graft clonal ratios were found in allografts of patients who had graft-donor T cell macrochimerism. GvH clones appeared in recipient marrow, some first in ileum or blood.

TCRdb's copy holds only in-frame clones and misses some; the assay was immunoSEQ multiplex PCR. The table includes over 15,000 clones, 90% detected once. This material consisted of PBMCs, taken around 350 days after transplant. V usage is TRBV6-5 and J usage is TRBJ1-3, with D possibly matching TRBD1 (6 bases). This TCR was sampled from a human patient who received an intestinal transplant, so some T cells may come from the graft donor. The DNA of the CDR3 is TGTGCCAGCAGTCCAACAGGGTTGGGAAACACCATATATTTT. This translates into CASSPTGLGNTIYF.